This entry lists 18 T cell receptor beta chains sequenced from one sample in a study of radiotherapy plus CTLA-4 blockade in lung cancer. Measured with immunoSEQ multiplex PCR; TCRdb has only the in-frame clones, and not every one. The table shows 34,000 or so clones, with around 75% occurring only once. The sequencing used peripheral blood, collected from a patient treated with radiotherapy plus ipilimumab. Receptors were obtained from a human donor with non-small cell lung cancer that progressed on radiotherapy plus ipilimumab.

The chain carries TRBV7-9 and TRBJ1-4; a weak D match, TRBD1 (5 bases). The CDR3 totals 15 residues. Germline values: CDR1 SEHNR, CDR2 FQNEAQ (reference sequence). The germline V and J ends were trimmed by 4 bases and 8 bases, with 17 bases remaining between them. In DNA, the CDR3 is TGTGCCAGCAGCTACGGAGCGGGTGGGGGAGAAAAACTGTTTTTT. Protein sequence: CASSYGAGGGEKLFF.

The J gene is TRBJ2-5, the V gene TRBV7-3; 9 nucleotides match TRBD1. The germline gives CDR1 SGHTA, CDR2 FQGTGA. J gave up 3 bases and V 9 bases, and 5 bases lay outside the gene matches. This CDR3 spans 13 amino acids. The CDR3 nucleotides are TGTGCCAGTGAGGGACAGGGAAAAGAGACCCAGTACTTC. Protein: CASEGQGKETQYF.

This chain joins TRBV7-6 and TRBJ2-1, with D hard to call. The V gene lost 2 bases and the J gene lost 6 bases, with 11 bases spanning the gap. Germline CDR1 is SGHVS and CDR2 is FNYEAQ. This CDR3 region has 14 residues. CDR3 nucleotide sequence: TGTGCCAGCAGCTTACACGGGCTATTCAATGAGCAGTTCTTC. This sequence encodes CASSLHGLFNEQFF.

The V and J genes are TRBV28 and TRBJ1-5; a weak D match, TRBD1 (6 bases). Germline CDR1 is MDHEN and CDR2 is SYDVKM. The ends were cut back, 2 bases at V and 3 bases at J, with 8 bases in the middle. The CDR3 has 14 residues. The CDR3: CASSLRTANQPQHF. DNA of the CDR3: TGTGCCAGCAGTTTACGGACAGCCAATCAGCCCCAGCATTTT.

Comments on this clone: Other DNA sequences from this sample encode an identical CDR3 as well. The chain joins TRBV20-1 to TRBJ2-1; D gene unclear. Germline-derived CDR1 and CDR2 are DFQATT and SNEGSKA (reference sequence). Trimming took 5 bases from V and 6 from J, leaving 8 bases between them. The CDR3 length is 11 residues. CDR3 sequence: CSAGLFNEQFF. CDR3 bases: TGCAGTGCTGGATTGTTCAATGAGCAGTTCTTC.

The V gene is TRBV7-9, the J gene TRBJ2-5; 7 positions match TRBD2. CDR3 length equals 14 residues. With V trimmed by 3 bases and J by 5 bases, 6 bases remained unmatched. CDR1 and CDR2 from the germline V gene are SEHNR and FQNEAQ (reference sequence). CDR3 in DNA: TGTGCCAGCAGCTTGGGGGGGTCGGCGGAGACCCAGTACTTC. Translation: CASSLGGSAETQYF.

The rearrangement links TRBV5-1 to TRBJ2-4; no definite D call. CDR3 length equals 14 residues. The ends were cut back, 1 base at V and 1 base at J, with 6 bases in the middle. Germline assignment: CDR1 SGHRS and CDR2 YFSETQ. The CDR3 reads CASSLYGAKNIQYF. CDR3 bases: TGCGCCAGCAGCTTGTACGGGGCCAAAAACATTCAGTACTTC. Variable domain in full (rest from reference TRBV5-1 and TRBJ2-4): KAGVTQTPRYLIKTRGQQVTLSCSPISGHRSVSWYQQTPGQGLQFLFEYFSETQRNKGNFPGRFSGRQFSNSRSEMNVSTLELGDSALYLCASSLYGAKNIQYFGAGTRLSVL.

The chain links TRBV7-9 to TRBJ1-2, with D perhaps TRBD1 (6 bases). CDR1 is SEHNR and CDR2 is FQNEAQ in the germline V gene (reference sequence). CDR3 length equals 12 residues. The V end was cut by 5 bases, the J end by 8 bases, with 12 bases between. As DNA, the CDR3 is TGTGCCAGCAGCCCGGGGGGGGGCGGCTACACCTTC. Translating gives CASSPGGGGYTF.

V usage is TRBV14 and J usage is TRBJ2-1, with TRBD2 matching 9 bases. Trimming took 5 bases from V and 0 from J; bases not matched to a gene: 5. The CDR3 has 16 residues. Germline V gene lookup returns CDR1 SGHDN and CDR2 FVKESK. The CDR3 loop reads CASSSFSGSSYNEQFF. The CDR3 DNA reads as TGTGCCAGCAGCTCATTTAGCGGGAGCTCCTACAATGAGCAGTTCTTC.

The CDR3 nucleotides are TGTGCCAGCAGCCAATCATCCGTCACCGGGGAGCTGTTTTTT. This translates into CASSQSSVTGELFF. The chain employs TRBV4-2 and TRBJ2-2; D not resolved. The CDR3 is made up of 14 amino acids. Trimming removed 2 bases from V and 4 bases from J, with 8 bases in between. From germline, CDR1 is LGHNA and CDR2 YNFKEQ.

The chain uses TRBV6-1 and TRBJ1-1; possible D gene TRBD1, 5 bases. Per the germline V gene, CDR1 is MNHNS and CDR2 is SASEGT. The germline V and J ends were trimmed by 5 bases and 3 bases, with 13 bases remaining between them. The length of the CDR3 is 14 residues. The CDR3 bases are TGTGCCAGCAGTTATGCAGGGTTTGACACTGAAGCTTTCTTT. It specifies CASSYAGFDTEAFF.

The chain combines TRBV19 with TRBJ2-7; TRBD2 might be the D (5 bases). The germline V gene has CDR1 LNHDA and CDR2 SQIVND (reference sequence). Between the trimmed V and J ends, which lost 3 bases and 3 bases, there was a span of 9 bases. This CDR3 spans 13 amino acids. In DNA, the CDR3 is TGTGCCAGTAGTATTAGCAGCGGCTACGAGCAGTACTTC. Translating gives CASSISSGYEQYF.

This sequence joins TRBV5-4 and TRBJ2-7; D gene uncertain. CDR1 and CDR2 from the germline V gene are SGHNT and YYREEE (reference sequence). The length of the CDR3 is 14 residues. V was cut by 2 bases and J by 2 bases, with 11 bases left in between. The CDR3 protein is CASSLEMGTYEQYF. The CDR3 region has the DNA TGTGCCAGCAGCTTAGAAATGGGGACCTACGAGCAGTACTTC.

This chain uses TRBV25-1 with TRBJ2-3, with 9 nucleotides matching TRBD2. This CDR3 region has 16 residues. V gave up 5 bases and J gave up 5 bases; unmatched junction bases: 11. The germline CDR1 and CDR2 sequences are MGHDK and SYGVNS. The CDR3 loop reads CASSIYSGSYGDTQYF. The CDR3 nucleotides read TGTGCCAGCAGTATATATAGCGGGAGCTATGGAGATACGCAGTATTTT.

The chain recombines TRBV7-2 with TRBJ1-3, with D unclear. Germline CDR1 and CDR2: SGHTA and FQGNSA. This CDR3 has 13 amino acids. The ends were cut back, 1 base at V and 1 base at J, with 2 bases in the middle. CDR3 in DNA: TGTGCCAGCAGCTTAGTGTCTGGAAACACCATATATTTT. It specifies CASSLVSGNTIYF.

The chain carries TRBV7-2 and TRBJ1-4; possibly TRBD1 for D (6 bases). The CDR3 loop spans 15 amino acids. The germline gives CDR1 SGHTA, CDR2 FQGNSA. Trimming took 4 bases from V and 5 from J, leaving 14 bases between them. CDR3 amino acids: CASSSNREGNEKLFF. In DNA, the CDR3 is TGTGCCAGCAGCTCGAACAGGGAGGGGAATGAAAAACTGTTTTTT. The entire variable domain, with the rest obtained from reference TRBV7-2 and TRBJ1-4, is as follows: GAGVSQSPSNKVTEKGKDVELRCDPISGHTALYWYRQSLGQGLEFLIYFQGNSAPDKSGLPSDRFSAERTGGSVSTLTIQRTQQEDSAVYLCASSSNREGNEKLFFGSGTQLSVL.

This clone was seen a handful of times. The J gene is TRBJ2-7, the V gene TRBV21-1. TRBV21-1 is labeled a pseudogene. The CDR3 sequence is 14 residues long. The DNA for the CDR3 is TGTGCCAGCAGCCCCGGCAAAAGGACGTTCGAGCAGTACTTC. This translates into CASSPGKRTFEQYF.

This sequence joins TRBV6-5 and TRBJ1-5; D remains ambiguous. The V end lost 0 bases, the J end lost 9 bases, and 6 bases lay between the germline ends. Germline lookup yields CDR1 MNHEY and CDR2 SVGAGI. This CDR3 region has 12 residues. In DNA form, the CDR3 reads TGTGCCAGCAGTTACTCCAGAGGGCCCCAGCATTTT. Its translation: CASSYSRGPQHF.